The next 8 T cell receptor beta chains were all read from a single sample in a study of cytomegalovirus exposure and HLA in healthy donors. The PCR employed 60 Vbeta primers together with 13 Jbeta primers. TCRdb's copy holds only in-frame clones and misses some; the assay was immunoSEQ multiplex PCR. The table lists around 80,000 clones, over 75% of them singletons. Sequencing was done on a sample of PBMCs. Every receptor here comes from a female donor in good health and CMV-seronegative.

CDR3 DNA sequence: TGTGCCAGCAGTGAACGGGACAGGGCTAACTATGGCTACACCTTC. The encoded protein is CASSERDRANYGYTF. V gene TRBV2 combines with J gene TRBJ1-2; 9 positions match TRBD1. Germline V CDR1 and CDR2: SNHLY, FYNNEI. CDR3 size: 15 residues. Unmatched junction bases numbered 1, after V lost 2 bases and J lost 0 bases. Drawing the rest from reference TRBV2 and TRBJ1-2, the complete variable domain is EPEVTQTPSHQVTQMGQEVILRCVPISNHLYFYWYRQILGQKVEFLVSFYNNEISEKSEIFDDQFSVERPDGSNFTLKIRSTKLEDSAMYFCASSERDRANYGYTFGSGTRLTVV.

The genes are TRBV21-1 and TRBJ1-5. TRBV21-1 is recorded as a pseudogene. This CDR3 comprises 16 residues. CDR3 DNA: TGTGCCAGCTGCCGTCGGGGGGGGTATAGCAATCAGCCCCAGCATTTT. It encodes CASCRRGGYSNQPQHF.

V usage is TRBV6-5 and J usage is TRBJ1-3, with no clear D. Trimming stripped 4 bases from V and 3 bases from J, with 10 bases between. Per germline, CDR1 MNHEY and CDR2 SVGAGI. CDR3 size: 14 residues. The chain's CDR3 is CASSFSNSGNTIYF. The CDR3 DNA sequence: TGTGCCAGCAGTTTTTCGAACAGTGGAAACACCATATATTTT.

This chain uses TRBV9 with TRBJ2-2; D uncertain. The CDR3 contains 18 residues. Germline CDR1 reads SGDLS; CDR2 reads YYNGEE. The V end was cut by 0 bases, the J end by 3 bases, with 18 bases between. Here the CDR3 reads CASSVVPMAGPHTGELFF. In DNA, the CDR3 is TGTGCCAGCAGCGTAGTCCCCATGGCAGGCCCTCACACCGGGGAGCTGTTTTTT. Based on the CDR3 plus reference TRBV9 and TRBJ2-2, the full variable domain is DSGVTQTPKHLITATGQRVTLRCSPRSGDLSVYWYQQSLDQGLQFLIQYYNGEERAKGNILERFSAQQFPDLHSELNLSSLELGDSALYFCASSVVPMAGPHTGELFFGEGSRLTVL.

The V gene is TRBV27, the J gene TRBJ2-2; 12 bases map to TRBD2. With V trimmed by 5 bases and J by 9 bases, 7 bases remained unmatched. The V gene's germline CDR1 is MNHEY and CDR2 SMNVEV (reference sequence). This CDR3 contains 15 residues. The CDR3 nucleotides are TGTGCCAGCAGTGTAGCTAGCGGGAGGGTCAGGGAGCTGTTTTTT. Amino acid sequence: CASSVASGRVRELFF.

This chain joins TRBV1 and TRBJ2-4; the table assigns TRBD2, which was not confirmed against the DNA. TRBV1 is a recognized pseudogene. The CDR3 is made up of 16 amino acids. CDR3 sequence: CTSSLLAVLAKNIQYF. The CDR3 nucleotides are TGCACCAGCAGCCTTCTAGCGGTTCTAGCCAAAAACATTCAGTACTTC.

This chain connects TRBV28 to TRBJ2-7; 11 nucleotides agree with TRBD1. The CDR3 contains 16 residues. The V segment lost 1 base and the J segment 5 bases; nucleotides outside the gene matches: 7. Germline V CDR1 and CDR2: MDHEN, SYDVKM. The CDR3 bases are TGTGCCAGCAGTTTATTAGGACAGGGGGCCTCTGACGAGCAGTACTTC. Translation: CASSLLGQGASDEQYF.

The CDR3 loop is CASSNLAGGYNEQFF. The CDR3 nucleotides are TGTGCCAGCAGTAACTTAGCGGGGGGGTACAATGAGCAGTTCTTC. The chain has TRBV6-6 and TRBJ2-1; 11 nucleotides match TRBD2. Germline values: CDR1 MNHNY, CDR2 SVGAGI (reference sequence). The V segment lost 5 bases and the J segment 4 bases; nucleotides outside the gene matches: 4. The CDR3 loop spans 15 amino acids.